Listed below are T cell receptor beta chains from one sample, sequenced in a study of OX40 agonist ivuxolimab in advanced cancers. The method was immunoSEQ multiplex PCR; TCRdb's version includes in-frame clones alone and lacks a portion of them. This sample has about 30,000 clones, with 80% to 85% found just once. The sequencing here drew on CD4+ or CD8+ T cells sorted from blood, taken in a trial of the OX40 agonist ivuxolimab. The receptor source for this set is an adult with an advanced solid tumor such as melanoma, head and neck, liver or kidney cancer. Both conserved end residues are part of each CDR3. D genes are given only for firm matches. The size field is filled for only some rows; it gives once, few, many or a size class.

J: TRBJ1-5; size: few; D: TRBD1; V: TRBV6-5; DNA: TGTGCCAGCAGGCGGACAGGACGCAATCAGCCCCAGCATTTT; CDR3: CASRRTGRNQPQHF
J: TRBJ2-7; size: NA; D: NA; V: TRBV28; DNA: TGTGCCAGCAGTTTTCCAGGTCCCTCCTACGAGCAGTACTTC; CDR3: CASSFPGPSYEQYF
J: TRBJ1-2; size: NA; D: NA; V: TRBV6-6; DNA: TGTGCCAGCAGTTACGGGGTAGAAGGGACCGGTGGCTACACCTTC; CDR3: CASSYGVEGTGGYTF
J: TRBJ1-5; size: NA; D: NA; V: TRBV30; DNA: TGTGCCTGGAGTCTGGAGTATGCCGGGCCCCAGCATTTT; CDR3: CAWSLEYAGPQHF
J: TRBJ2-7; size: few; D: NA; V: TRBV7-6; DNA: TGTGCCAGCAGCTTATGGGGGCGCGAGCAGTACTTC; CDR3: CASSLWGREQYF
J: TRBJ1-2; size: NA; D: NA; V: TRBV19; DNA: TGTGCCAGTAGAGACCTGTCTAACTATGGCTACACCTTC; CDR3: CASRDLSNYGYTF
J: TRBJ1-2; size: NA; D: NA; V: TRBV5-1; DNA: TGCGCCAGCAGCGTCTGGCGGTATGGCTACACCTTC; CDR3: CASSVWRYGYTF
J: TRBJ2-1; size: NA; D: TRBD2; V: TRBV9; DNA: TGTGCCAGCAGCGCACGACTAGCCCAGGACAATGAGCAGTTCTTC; CDR3: CASSARLAQDNEQFF
J: TRBJ2-5; size: once; D: NA; V: TRBV2; DNA: TGTGCCAGCAGTGAAGGAAACCAGGGACTAGAGACCCAGTACTTC; CDR3: CASSEGNQGLETQYF
J: TRBJ2-1; size: NA; D: NA; V: TRBV7-2; DNA: TGTGCCAGCAGCTTTACCGGGGGACCGGACTACAATGAGCAGTTCTTC; CDR3: CASSFTGGPDYNEQFF
J: TRBJ1-2; size: NA; D: NA; V: TRBV9; DNA: TGTGCCAGCAGCGAACGGGCCTACACCCCCTCTGTGCTTTATGGCTACACCTTC; CDR3: CASSERAYTPSVLYGYTF
J: TRBJ1-1; size: NA; D: NA; V: TRBV6-1; DNA: TGTGCCAGCAGTGAAGCGCTTCGGGGGCACACTGAAGCTTTCTTT; CDR3: CASSEALRGHTEAFF
J: TRBJ2-7; size: NA; D: NA; V: TRBV11-2; DNA: TGTGCCAGCAGCTTAGATCAAGGCCCCGAGCAGTACTTC; CDR3: CASSLDQGPEQYF
J: TRBJ2-3; size: NA; D: TRBD2; V: TRBV27; DNA: TGTGCCAGCAGTCCCCGGGTAGCGGGGGGGCCGAGTGCAGATACGCAGTATTTT; CDR3: CASSPRVAGGPSADTQYF
J: TRBJ1-5; size: NA; D: NA; V: TRBV6-1; DNA: TGTGCCAGCAGTGAATGGCAGAGCAATCAGCCCCAGCATTTT; CDR3: CASSEWQSNQPQHF
J: TRBJ2-3; size: NA; D: TRBD2; V: TRBV5-1; DNA: TGCGCCAGCAGCTTGGGGACTAGCATTTCAGCAGATACGCAGTATTTT; CDR3: CASSLGTSISADTQYF
J: TRBJ2-1; size: NA; D: NA; V: TRBV27; DNA: TGTGCCAGCAGTGTGGCCGGGGAGGCTTACAATGAGCAGTTCTTC; CDR3: CASSVAGEAYNEQFF
J: TRBJ1-1; size: NA; D: NA; V: TRBV9; DNA: TGTGCCAGCAGCGTAGGGGCAGGGAGGACTGAAGCTTTCTTT; CDR3: CASSVGAGRTEAFF
J: TRBJ1-2; size: once; D: TRBD1; V: TRBV30; DNA: TGTGCCTGGAGTGCCGGACAGGGAACCTATGGCTACACCTTC; CDR3: CAWSAGQGTYGYTF
J: TRBJ2-2; size: NA; D: NA; V: TRBV9; DNA: TGTGCCAGCAGCGTAGAGGACCCCGGGGAGCTGTTTTTT; CDR3: CASSVEDPGELFF
J: TRBJ1-2; size: NA; D: NA; V: TRBV28; DNA: TGTGCCAGCAGTTCCCCCTACACCTCTAACTATGGCTACACCTTC; CDR3: CASSSPYTSNYGYTF
J: TRBJ2-3; size: NA; D: NA; V: TRBV13; DNA: TGTGCCAGCAGCTTAACAGGGCCCCGCGATACGCAGTATTTT; CDR3: CASSLTGPRDTQYF
J: TRBJ1-1; size: NA; D: NA; V: TRBV7-9; DNA: TGTGCCAGCAGCCTCCAAAACCGGGCTCTGAACACTGAAGCTTTCTTT; CDR3: CASSLQNRALNTEAFF
J: TRBJ2-3; size: NA; D: NA; V: TRBV7-9; DNA: TGTGCCAGCAGCTTAATCTACCGGGATACGCAGTATTTT; CDR3: CASSLIYRDTQYF
J: TRBJ1-1; size: NA; D: TRBD1; V: TRBV5-1; DNA: TGCGCCAGCAGCCAGGACAGGGACACTGAAGCTTTCTTT; CDR3: CASSQDRDTEAFF
J: TRBJ2-7; size: NA; D: NA; V: TRBV30; DNA: TGTGCCTGGAGTCCGGACAGTGGATACGAGCAGTACTTC; CDR3: CAWSPDSGYEQYF
J: TRBJ1-1; size: NA; D: TRBD1; V: TRBV11-2; DNA: TGTGCCAGCAGCGGGGCGGGGACAGGGGGCACTGAAGCTTTCTTT; CDR3: CASSGAGTGGTEAFF
J: TRBJ2-4; size: NA; D: TRBD1; V: TRBV28; DNA: TGTGCCACCCTTCATCTCCGGGACAGGGGAAACATTCAGTACTTC; CDR3: CATLHLRDRGNIQYF
J: TRBJ2-5; size: few; D: NA; V: TRBV10-3; DNA: TGTGCCATCAGTGGGACCGCCTCTTTCGAGACCCAGTACTTC; CDR3: CAISGTASFETQYF
J: TRBJ2-3; size: NA; D: TRBD2; V: TRBV7-9; DNA: TGTGCCAGCAGCCCTTATTGGGGGGGTACAGATACGCAGTATTTT; CDR3: CASSPYWGGTDTQYF
J: TRBJ2-7; size: NA; D: NA; V: TRBV27; DNA: TGTGCCAGCAGCCCGGGGGTGGGTGGCTCCTACGAGCAGTACTTC; CDR3: CASSPGVGGSYEQYF